This is a list of T cell receptor beta chains from one sample in a study of cytomegalovirus exposure and HLA in healthy donors. Generated by immunoSEQ multiplex PCR, the TCRdb table keeps only in-frame clones and is missing some. The sample records about 54,000 clones, approximately 77% being singletons. The material sequenced was PBMCs. These receptors all come from a young woman in good health and CMV-seronegative. CDR3s include the opening cysteine and the closing phenylalanine or tryptophan. Fields, in order: V gene, J gene, clone size, D gene, CDR3 protein, CDR3 DNA. The D gene is left open where the match is weak. Size tells how often a clone was seen (once, few, many) or the class of an expanded clone, and some rows leave it out.

V: TRBV7-9; J: TRBJ1-1; size: .; D: TRBD1; CDR3: CASSGGTGRMNTEAFF; DNA: TGTGCCAGCAGCGGGGGGACAGGGAGGATGAACACTGAAGCTTTCTTT
V: TRBV29-1; J: TRBJ1-1; size: .; D: .; CDR3: CSVLGQMNTEAFF; DNA: TGCAGCGTTTTAGGACAGATGAACACTGAAGCTTTCTTT
V: TRBV27; J: TRBJ2-7; size: .; D: TRBD1; CDR3: CASRPLRGQDYEQYF; DNA: TGTGCCAGCAGACCCCTCAGGGGGCAAGACTACGAGCAGTACTTC
V: TRBV30; J: TRBJ2-7; size: .; D: TRBD2; CDR3: CAWSVGGRQYF; DNA: TGTGCCTGGAGTGTGGGGGGGAGGCAGTACTTC
V: TRBV9; J: TRBJ1-3; size: .; D: .; CDR3: CASRGQSPGNTIYF; DNA: TGTGCCAGCAGAGGACAGAGCCCTGGAAACACCATATATTTT
V: TRBV15; J: TRBJ1-1; size: .; D: .; CDR3: CATSRGFGGSTEAFF; DNA: TGTGCCACCAGCAGAGGGTTTGGGGGGAGTACTGAAGCTTTCTTT
V: TRBV19; J: TRBJ2-3; size: once; D: .; CDR3: CASSISTPPDTQYF; DNA: TGTGCCAGTAGTATTAGCACTCCGCCTGATACGCAGTATTTT
V: TRBV11-3; J: TRBJ2-5; size: few; D: .; CDR3: CASSRGGGQETQYF; DNA: TGTGCCAGCAGCCGGGGAGGCGGCCAAGAGACCCAGTACTTC
V: TRBV7-8; J: TRBJ2-1; size: .; D: TRBD2; CDR3: CASSQRLAGVNEQFF; DNA: TGTGCCAGCAGTCAACGACTAGCGGGAGTTAATGAGCAGTTCTTC
V: TRBV7-9; J: TRBJ2-1; size: .; D: TRBD2; CDR3: CASSRYRLAGSSYNEQFF; DNA: TGTGCCAGCAGCCGCTACAGGTTAGCGGGATCTTCCTACAATGAGCAGTTCTTC
V: TRBV4-1; J: TRBJ1-2; size: .; D: TRBD1; CDR3: CASSQTGETNYGYTF; DNA: TGCGCCAGCAGCCAGACAGGGGAGACTAACTATGGCTACACCTTC